This TCR beta chain comes out of a study of cytomegalovirus exposure and HLA in healthy donors. The PCR was carried out with 60 Vbeta primers and 13 Jbeta primers. Some clones are missing from TCRdb's copy, which holds only in-frame ones; the method was immunoSEQ multiplex PCR. The sample has tens of thousands of clones, 70% to 80% seen once. The V end lost 4 bases, the J end lost 5 bases, and 6 bases lay between the germline ends. The CDR3 runs 11 residues. CDR1 DFQATT and CDR2 SNEGSKA come from the germline V gene (reference sequence). Concerning this clone itself: Its antigen remains unidentified.

Study-wide points: Follow-up analysis later connected one missense variant in DCLRE1C with trimming of TCR beta V- and J-genes.

The sample comprised PBMCs. This rearrangement joins TRBV20-1 to TRBJ2-1; TRBD2 is a possible D gene (5 bases). The source is a woman in her forties or fifties in good health and CMV-seropositive. Here the CDR3 reads CSAKRNNEQFF. The CDR3 coding sequence is TGCAGTGCTAAGCGGAACAATGAGCAGTTCTTC.